Following are 30 T cell receptor beta chains from one sample sequenced in a study of shared clonotypes between healthy human individuals (dated by TCRdb to the early 2020s). The receptor library was made with the immunoSEQ multiplex PCR assay. Held by TCRdb, this immuneACCESS table contains in-frame sequences only and omits some clones. Under half of the omission traces to an unresolved V gene where checked; the cause of the rest is unknown. For this sample the table gives roughly 2 million clones, of which roughly 94% were detected only once. 0.1% to 0.15% of the sample goes to the ten largest clones. The specimen was naive CD4+ T cells sorted from blood. Explained via the paper, the cell subset or site label denotes: CD45RA+ positively selected. Receptors originate from a man younger than 35 in good health.

V is TRBV10-2 and J is TRBJ2-3, with TRBD2 identical over 9 bases. The CDR3 sequence is 14 residues long. The ends lost 6 bases at V and 1 base at J; junction bases unmatched: 2. The germline V gene has CDR1 WSHSY and CDR2 SAAADI. For the CDR3, the DNA is TGCGCCAGCAGAGTAGCGGGGGGCACAGATACGCAGTATTTT. Its translation: CASRVAGGTDTQYF.

The V gene is TRBV12-5, the J gene TRBJ2-1, with 11 bases that match TRBD2. The CDR3 has 15 amino acids. V was pared by 0 bases and J by 7 bases, with 2 bases of the junction left unmatched. The germline V gene has CDR1 LGHNT and CDR2 FRNRAP. CDR3 in DNA: TGTGCTAGTGGTTTGGTCCTAGCGGGAGGAAATGAGCAGTTCTTC. Translated, it gives CASGLVLAGGNEQFF.

For this clone: Other DNA sequences in this specimen translate into the identical CDR3. This chain joins TRBV30 and TRBJ2-3; D unclear. This CDR3 spans 11 amino acids. Between the trimmed V and J ends, which lost 4 bases and 3 bases, there was a span of 5 bases. Germline V gives CDR1 GTSNPN, CDR2 SVGIG (reference sequence). CDR3 bases: TGTGCCTGGACCTTGACAGATACGCAGTATTTT. Residues: CAWTLTDTQYF.

This clone was picked up one time. The J gene is TRBJ2-1, the V gene TRBV9; D perhaps matches TRBD1 (5 bases). The germline CDR1 and CDR2 sequences are SGDLS and YYNGEE. Trimming removed 4 bases at V and 3 bases at J, with 14 bases between. CDR3 length: 15 residues. In DNA, the CDR3 is TGTGCCAGCAGCTATATGGGGCTAAGCTACAATGAGCAGTTCTTC. Its protein product is CASSYMGLSYNEQFF.

This chain connects TRBV27 to TRBJ2-7; maybe TRBD1 (6 bases). There are 13 residues in the CDR3. From germline, CDR1 is MNHEY and CDR2 SMNVEV (reference sequence). Trimming removed 6 bases at V and 1 base at J, with 10 bases between. The chain's CDR3 is CASRQGRSYEQYF. The CDR3 DNA reads TGTGCCAGCAGACAGGGAAGGTCCTACGAGCAGTACTTC.

The rearrangement joins TRBV5-6 to TRBJ1-1; TRBD1 matches at 7 bases. Germline values: CDR1 SGHDT, CDR2 YYEEEE. The junction had 4 bases not matched to a gene; V was cut back by 5 bases and J by 0 bases. The CDR3 is 14 residues long. The CDR3 DNA is TGTGCCAGCAGAAAGGACAGGTTGAACACTGAAGCTTTCTTT. Amino acids: CASRKDRLNTEAFF.

The rearrangement links TRBV2 to TRBJ1-5; D is ambiguous. Trimming took off 6 bases at V and 7 bases at J, with 10 bases between the two ends. This CDR3 has 12 residues. Germline lookup yields CDR1 SNHLY and CDR2 FYNNEI. The CDR3: CASSNPAQPQHF. CDR3 sequence (DNA): TGTGCCAGCAGCAATCCGGCGCAGCCCCAGCATTTT.

The J gene is TRBJ2-7, the V gene TRBV7-9, with 7 bases fitting TRBD1. The CDR3 runs 15 residues. Germline assignment: CDR1 SEHNR and CDR2 FQNEAQ (reference sequence). V lost 5 bases and J lost 5; bases outside the gene matches: 12. In nucleotides, the CDR3 is TGTGCCAGCAGCCACACCGACAGGGCCGGGAACGAGCAGTACTTC. It specifies CASSHTDRAGNEQYF.

The chain links TRBV18 to TRBJ1-4; D is unresolved. CDR1 and CDR2 from the germline V gene are KGHSH and LQKENI. This CDR3 has 14 residues. With 3 bases removed from V and 6 bases from J, the gap between germline ends came to 11 bases. This chain's CDR3 is CASSPGASDEKLFF. Here the CDR3 DNA reads TGTGCCAGCTCACCGGGAGCGTCAGATGAAAAACTGTTTTTT. The variable domain in full, completed from reference TRBV18 and TRBJ1-4, reads NAGVMQNPRHLVRRRGQEARLRCSPMKGHSHVYWYRQLPEEGLKFMVYLQKENIIDESGMPKERFSAEFPKEGPSILRIQQVVRGDSAAYFCASSPGASDEKLFFGSGTQLSVL.

The chain employs TRBV18 and TRBJ1-5; the D is unclear. V gave up 5 bases and J gave up 4 bases, with 12 bases separating them. The CDR3 contains 14 residues. Germline CDR1 and CDR2: KGHSH and LQKENI. This chain's CDR3 is CASSYLEMNQPQHF. In DNA form, the CDR3 reads TGTGCCAGCTCATATCTGGAGATGAATCAGCCCCAGCATTTT.

The chain couples TRBV5-1 to TRBJ2-2; TRBD2 matches at 10 bases. CDR3 size: 16 residues. V gave up 5 bases and J gave up 1 base; unmatched junction bases: 5. Per germline, CDR1 SGHRS and CDR2 YFSETQ. This chain's CDR3 is CASRTSGIRNTGELFF. DNA for the CDR3: TGCGCCAGCAGAACTAGCGGGATAAGGAACACCGGGGAGCTGTTTTTT.

CDR3 nucleotides: TGTGCCAGCTCTCCTGATGGGGCGGCGGCCTATGGCTACACCTTC. Encoded protein: CASSPDGAAAYGYTF. The genes are TRBV18 and TRBJ1-2; D may be TRBD1 (5 bases). The CDR3 totals 15 residues. Trimming took off 6 bases at V and 4 bases at J, with 18 bases between the two ends. Germline assignment: CDR1 KGHSH and CDR2 LQKENI. Drawing the rest from reference TRBV18 and TRBJ1-2, the complete variable domain is NAGVMQNPRHLVRRRGQEARLRCSPMKGHSHVYWYRQLPEEGLKFMVYLQKENIIDESGMPKERFSAEFPKEGPSILRIQQVVRGDSAAYFCASSPDGAAAYGYTFGSGTRLTVV.

This chain connects TRBV4-1 to TRBJ1-5; D uncertain. CDR1 is MGHRA and CDR2 is YSYEKL in the germline V gene. V dropped 4 bases and J dropped 1 base, with 20 bases sitting between them. The CDR3 loop spans 18 amino acids. The CDR3, as DNA: TGCGCCAGCAGCCGAACTCTTATTCCGACTCCAAGCAATCAGCCCCAGCATTTT. It specifies CASSRTLIPTPSNQPQHF.

The CDR3 DNA is TGTGCCAGCAGTGACTCGACAGGCGGGGGGTTCAATCAGCCCCAGCATTTT. It is translated as CASSDSTGGGFNQPQHF. The chain uses TRBV6-4 and TRBJ1-5; the D gene is possibly TRBD1 (6 bases). This CDR3 has 17 residues. V shed 0 bases and J shed 3 bases, with 15 bases lying between them. Germline CDR1 reads MRHNA; CDR2 reads SNTAGT.

The gene calls are TRBV18 and TRBJ2-2; TRBD2 aligns across 13 bases. This CDR3 is 18 amino acids long. Germline V gene data show CDR1 as KGHSH and CDR2 as LQKENI. V lost 3 bases and J lost 5; bases outside the gene matches: 9. CDR3 sequence (DNA): TGTGCCAGCTCACCTTGGACTAGCGGGAGCAGTGTTACCGGGGAGCTGTTTTTT. Encoded protein: CASSPWTSGSSVTGELFF. The whole variable domain, remainder taken from reference TRBV18 and TRBJ2-2, is NAGVMQNPRHLVRRRGQEARLRCSPMKGHSHVYWYRQLPEEGLKFMVYLQKENIIDESGMPKERFSAEFPKEGPSILRIQQVVRGDSAAYFCASSPWTSGSSVTGELFFGEGSRLTVL.

V is TRBV19 and J is TRBJ1-1; D call uncertain. The CDR3 consists of 14 residues. The V end lost 6 bases, the J end lost 2 bases, and 13 bases lay between the germline ends. Per germline, CDR1 LNHDA and CDR2 SQIVND (reference sequence). DNA for the CDR3: TGTGCCAGTAGCCCCGACGCCCTCAACACTGAAGCTTTCTTT. Its translation is CASSPDALNTEAFF.

This clone is a singleton in its sample. The V call is TRBV6-5, the J call TRBJ1-2, with 7 bases lining up with TRBD1. CDR3 length equals 14 residues. Germline assignment: CDR1 MNHEY and CDR2 SVGAGI. V was clipped by 5 bases and J by 8 bases; unmatched bases: 11. In DNA, the CDR3 is TGTGCCAGCAGTCGGACAGGCCTAATCGCCGGCTACACCTTC. It specifies CASSRTGLIAGYTF.

V is TRBV13 and J is TRBJ2-7; TRBD2 is a possible D gene (6 bases). The CDR3 spans 15 residues. Germline CDR1 is PRHDT and CDR2 is FYEKMQ (reference sequence). V lost 5 bases to trimming and J lost 8 bases, with 22 bases between them. The CDR3, as DNA: TGTGCCAGCAGCGAAAAGCGGGCAGCGATTGGGAAGCAGTACTTC. This translates into CASSEKRAAIGKQYF.

The V and J genes are TRBV7-8 and TRBJ1-6; perhaps TRBD1 as D (5 bases). The V gene lost 5 bases and the J gene lost 9 bases, with 17 bases spanning the gap. This CDR3 contains 15 residues. The germline CDR1 and CDR2 sequences are SGHVS and FQNEAQ. CDR3 sequence reads: CASSIQGGGFSPLHF. In DNA, the CDR3 is TGTGCCAGCAGCATTCAGGGCGGGGGATTTTCACCCCTCCACTTT. Full variable domain (missing parts from reference TRBV7-8 and TRBJ1-6): GAGVSQSPRYKVAKRGQDVALRCDPISGHVSLFWYQQALGQGPEFLTYFQNEAQLDKSGLPSDRFFAERPEGSVSTLKIQRTQQEDSAVYLCASSIQGGGFSPLHFGNGTRLTVT.

V and J are TRBV27 and TRBJ2-1; 8 positions agree with TRBD1. J gave up 2 bases and V 5 bases, and 11 bases lay outside the gene matches. The CDR3 length is 17 residues. Germline V gene sequence: CDR1 MNHEY, CDR2 SMNVEV (reference sequence). The CDR3 is CASSPDTGQATYNEQFF. The DNA for the CDR3 is TGTGCCAGCAGTCCCGACACGGGACAGGCGACCTACAATGAGCAGTTCTTC.

The chain combines TRBV27 with TRBJ1-6; D call uncertain. The germline V gene has CDR1 MNHEY and CDR2 SMNVEV (reference sequence). V gave up 0 bases and J gave up 8 bases, with 17 bases separating them. This CDR3 region has 17 residues. The CDR3 DNA is TGTGCCAGCAGTTTATCGCTGGGGATCGTTGGGGATTCACCCCTCCACTTT. This codes for CASSLSLGIVGDSPLHF.

This chain uses TRBV6-1 with TRBJ1-5, with D hard to call. Deletions cut 6 bases from V and 4 bases from J, with 10 bases between. Germline V gene data show CDR1 as MNHNS and CDR2 as SASEGT. CDR3 size: 13 residues. CDR3 region: CASSSIMNQPQHF. The CDR3 nucleotides are TGTGCCAGCAGCTCGATAATGAATCAGCCCCAGCATTTT.

Comment on this clone: The same CDR3 can be traced to other DNA sequences in this sample. V and J are TRBV5-1 and TRBJ2-5, with TRBD2 matching over 14 bases. Trimming removed 5 bases from V and 2 bases from J; junction bases left unmatched: 5. The CDR3 extends over 16 amino acids. The germline V gene encodes CDR1 SGHRS and CDR2 YFSETQ. The CDR3 region has the DNA TGCGCCAGCAGTTCCGGACTAGCGGGAGGACAAGAGACCCAGTACTTC. This encodes CASSSGLAGGQETQYF.

V and J are TRBV2 and TRBJ1-5; 8 bases align to TRBD1. CDR3 length: 15 residues. With 5 bases clipped from V and 7 bases from J, the junction kept 10 bases outside the gene matches. Germline CDR1 and CDR2: SNHLY and FYNNEI. CDR3 amino acids: CASSNRQGFDQPQHF. The CDR3 coding sequence is TGTGCCAGCAGTAACAGACAGGGGTTTGACCAGCCCCAGCATTTT.

Notes on this clone: This specimen includes other DNA sequences encoding the same CDR3. This chain links TRBV19 with TRBJ1-5; D unresolved. V lost 3 bases and J lost 6, with 6 bases in between. The CDR3 loop spans 12 amino acids. Germline-derived CDR1 and CDR2 are LNHDA and SQIVND (reference sequence). The chain's CDR3 is CASSIGSQPQHF. CDR3 DNA: TGTGCCAGTAGTATTGGAAGTCAGCCCCAGCATTTT.

The genes are TRBV10-3 and TRBJ2-1; D perhaps matches TRBD2 (6 bases). Trimming pared 4 bases from V and 4 bases from J, leaving 8 bases between. Germline lookup yields CDR1 ENHRY and CDR2 SYGVKD. This CDR3 has 13 amino acids. CDR3 amino acids: CAISVGLYNEQFF. The CDR3 bases are TGTGCCATCAGTGTGGGACTTTACAATGAGCAGTTCTTC.

V is TRBV5-1 and J is TRBJ1-1; D uncertain. CDR1 and CDR2 from the germline V gene are SGHRS and YFSETQ. Deletions cut 5 bases from V and 3 bases from J, with 11 bases between. This CDR3 comprises 13 residues. The CDR3 region has the DNA TGCGCCAGCAGACTAGGGAGGGACACTGAAGCTTTCTTT. Protein sequence: CASRLGRDTEAFF.

The CDR3, as DNA: TGTGCCACCAGCAGAGGTCCGACAGCAACTCAAGAGACCCAGTACTTC. Translated, it gives CATSRGPTATQETQYF. V is TRBV15 and J is TRBJ2-5; TRBD1 is a possible D gene (5 bases). The CDR3 totals 16 residues. V was trimmed by 1 base and J by 2 bases, leaving 14 bases between them. Germline loops: CDR1 LNHNV, CDR2 YYDKDF (reference sequence).

V and J are TRBV28 and TRBJ1-2; unclear D gene. From germline, CDR1 is MDHEN and CDR2 SYDVKM. The CDR3 is 12 residues long. Trimming pared 2 bases from V and 2 bases from J, leaving 3 bases between. The CDR3 nucleotides are TGTGCCAGCAGTTTAAAGAACTATGGCTACACCTTC. Translation gives CASSLKNYGYTF.

The V gene is TRBV5-1, the J gene TRBJ1-4; D perhaps matches TRBD1 (6 bases). Looked up from germline, CDR1 is SGHRS and CDR2 is YFSETQ. V lost 0 bases to trimming and J lost 7 bases, with 16 bases between them. The CDR3 is made up of 16 amino acids. The CDR3 reads CASSLDPTGIGEKLFF. The CDR3 DNA follows: TGCGCCAGCAGCTTGGACCCCACAGGGATCGGTGAAAAACTGTTTTTT.